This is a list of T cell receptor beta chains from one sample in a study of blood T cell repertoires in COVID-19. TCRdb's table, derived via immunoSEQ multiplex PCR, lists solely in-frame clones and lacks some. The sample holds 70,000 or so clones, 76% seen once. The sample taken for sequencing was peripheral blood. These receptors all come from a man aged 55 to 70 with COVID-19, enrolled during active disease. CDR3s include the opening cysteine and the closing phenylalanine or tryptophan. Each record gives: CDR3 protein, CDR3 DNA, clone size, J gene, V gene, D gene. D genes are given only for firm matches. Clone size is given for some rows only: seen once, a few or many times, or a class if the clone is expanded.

CASSPGLMDTQYF TGTGCCAGCAGTCCCGGACTAATGGATACGCAGTATTTT . TRBJ2-3 TRBV3-1/TRBV3-2 .
CATSRDSLGSGETQYF TGTGCCACCAGCAGAGATAGTCTCGGGAGCGGAGAGACCCAGTACTTC . TRBJ2-5 TRBV15 .
CASSLGQTGELFF TGTGCCAGCTCGCTCGGACAAACCGGGGAGCTGTTTTTT . TRBJ2-2 TRBV18 .
CASSYSTGFNEAFF TGTGCCAGCAGTTACTCGACAGGGTTCAATGAAGCTTTCTTT . TRBJ1-1 TRBV6-5 TRBD1
CASTAPGQGYYGYTF TGTGCCAGCACCGCACCGGGACAGGGGTACTATGGCTACACCTTC . TRBJ1-2 TRBV28 TRBD1
CASSPGQGSTGELFF TGTGCCAGCAGCCCGGGACAGGGATCTACCGGGGAGCTGTTTTTT . TRBJ2-2 TRBV11-3 TRBD1
CASRSRQGGETQYF TGTGCCAGCAGATCTCGACAGGGAGGAGAGACCCAGTACTTC . TRBJ2-5 TRBV3-1/TRBV3-2 .
CASSPEGRDRDTEAFF TGCGCCAGCAGCCCCGAAGGGAGGGACCGCGACACTGAAGCTTTCTTT few TRBJ1-1 TRBV5-1 .
CASSWRSNEKLFF TGTGCCAGCAGTTGGAGATCTAATGAAAAACTGTTTTTT few TRBJ1-4 TRBV12-3/TRBV12-4 .
CASSPGQDFNYGYTF TGTGCCAGCTCACCGGGACAGGATTTTAACTATGGCTACACCTTC . TRBJ1-2 TRBV18 TRBD1
CASSQELFGFLIHEQYF TGCGCCAGCAGCCAAGAATTGTTCGGGTTCCTCATCCACGAGCAGTACTTC few TRBJ2-7 TRBV4-1 .
CASSTREDYGYTF TGCGCCAGCAGCACCAGGGAGGACTATGGCTACACCTTC . TRBJ1-2 TRBV5-1 .
CASSNPRDFNEKLFF TGTGCCAGCAGCAATCCGAGGGACTTTAATGAAAAACTGTTTTTT . TRBJ1-4 TRBV28 .
CATSGTAPNTGELFF TGTGCCACCAGCGGGACAGCGCCGAACACCGGGGAGCTGTTTTTT . TRBJ2-2 TRBV24-1 TRBD1
CSSLASGTDTQYF TGCAGCTCTTTGGCTAGCGGCACAGATACGCAGTATTTT . TRBJ2-3 TRBV29-1 .
CATSRDVGGQETQYF TGTGCCACCAGCAGAGATGTAGGGGGTCAAGAGACCCAGTACTTC . TRBJ2-5 TRBV15 .
CASSSPASGNTIYF TGTGCCAGCAGTTCCCCCGCGTCTGGAAACACCATATATTTT . TRBJ1-3 TRBV6-5 .
CASSHELAGNKEQYF TGTGCCAGCAGCCATGAGCTAGCGGGGAATAAGGAGCAGTACTTC . TRBJ2-7 TRBV3-1/TRBV3-2 TRBD2
CATREGGYNEQFF TGTGCCACCAGGGAGGGTGGTTACAATGAGCAGTTCTTC once TRBJ2-1 TRBV24-1 .
CASSLDPDNEQFF TGTGCCAGCAGCTTAGACCCCGACAATGAGCAGTTCTTC . TRBJ2-1 TRBV11-2 .
CASSYNSNTEAFF TGTGCCAGCAGTTATAACTCCAACACTGAAGCTTTCTTT . TRBJ1-1 TRBV12-3/TRBV12-4 .
CASSVEAGPDEQYF TGTGCCAGCAGCGTAGAGGCAGGCCCCGACGAGCAGTACTTC . TRBJ2-7 TRBV9 .
CASSEIADSYEQYF TGTGCCAGCAGTGAAATAGCGGACTCATACGAGCAGTACTTC . TRBJ2-7 TRBV6-1 .
CASSSPVGAREQFF TGTGCCAGCAGTTCCCCTGTGGGGGCACGCGAGCAGTTCTTC . TRBJ2-1 TRBV28 .
CAIRDSSRYGYTF TGTGCCATCAGGGACAGCTCGCGGTATGGCTACACCTTC . TRBJ1-2 TRBV10-3 .
CASSQGRLRGGPPSTDTQYF TGTGCCAGCAGCCAAGGTAGGTTGCGGGGGGGCCCCCCTAGCACAGATACGCAGTATTTT . TRBJ2-3 TRBV3-1/TRBV3-2 TRBD2
CASSGWGGNGYTF TGTGCCAGCAGTGGGTGGGGGGGTAATGGCTACACCTTC . TRBJ1-2 TRBV12-3/TRBV12-4 .